These 15 T cell receptor beta chains were sequenced from one sample in a study of T cells in Graves' hyperthyroidism and ophthalmopathy. TCR beta CDR3 sequences were amplified from RNA transcripts. A first-round RT-PCR of the TCR CDR3 used the HTBI primer set. TCRdb passed the multiplex PCR reads through MiXCR, listing each CDR3 protein once. The repertoire holds roughly 660,000 distinct CDR3 sequences, with approximately 15% as singletons. The specimen sequenced was blood. The receptor source for this set is a man in his fifties with Graves' hyperthyroidism.

The chain is built from TRBV9 and TRBJ1-2; D is perhaps TRBD1 (5 bases). V lost 0 bases, J lost 5 bases, and 17 bases lay in between. Germline lookup yields CDR1 SGDLS and CDR2 YYNGEE. The CDR3 runs 16 residues. The chain's CDR3 is CASSVASTGASYGYTF. CDR3 nucleotides: TGTGCCAGCAGCGTAGCTTCAACCGGGGCCTCATATGGCTACACCTTC.

This clonotype was recorded a few times. The rearrangement links TRBV5-1 to TRBJ2-1; 7 bases map to TRBD1. Germline trimming cut 4 bases from V and 6 bases from J; bases unmatched to any gene: 7. The CDR3 length is 14 residues. The germline CDR1 and CDR2 sequences are SGHRS and YFSETQ. CDR3 residues: CASSMTGFGNEQFF. Written as DNA, the CDR3 is TGCGCCAGCAGCATGACAGGGTTCGGCAATGAGCAGTTCTTC.

This clonotype has more than one count but fewer than ten. The V and J genes are TRBV7-8 and TRBJ1-3; D remains ambiguous. CDR1 is SGHVS, CDR2 FQNEAQ, per germline. The CDR3 covers 16 residues. Trimming removed 0 bases from V and 0 bases from J, with 9 bases in between. The CDR3: CASSLARPLSGNTIYF. In DNA, the CDR3 is TGTGCCAGCAGCTTAGCTAGGCCACTCTCTGGAAACACCATATATTTT.

This clonotype was counted ten times or more. The chain combines TRBV18 with TRBJ1-5; no clear D gene. With 2 bases removed from V and 3 bases from J, the gap between germline ends came to 8 bases. Germline V gene lookup returns CDR1 KGHSH and CDR2 LQKENI. The CDR3 has 14 residues. The CDR3 nucleotides read TGTGCCAGCTCACCAGTGGGGATCAATCAGCCCCAGCATTTT. It translates to CASSPVGINQPQHF.

This clonotype was observed a handful of times. CDR3 amino acids: CSARADGNTEAFF. CDR3 sequence (DNA): TGCAGTGCTAGAGCGGACGGGAACACTGAAGCTTTCTTT. The rearrangement uses TRBV20-1 and TRBJ1-1; no clear D gene. The length of the CDR3 is 13 residues. Per the germline V gene, CDR1 is DFQATT and CDR2 is SNEGSKA (reference sequence). V dropped 1 base and J dropped 1 base, with 7 bases sitting between them.

This chain joins TRBV18 and TRBJ1-1; 10 bases line up with TRBD1. The CDR3 has 14 amino acids. In germline, CDR1 is KGHSH, CDR2 LQKENI. Losses at the gene ends were 3 bases for V and 7 bases for J; bases not matched to a gene: 5. The CDR3: CASSPLGQGNEAFF. The CDR3 DNA reads as TGTGCCAGCTCACCGCTGGGACAGGGGAATGAAGCTTTCTTT. Drawing the rest from reference TRBV18 and TRBJ1-1, the complete variable domain is NAGVMQNPRHLVRRRGQEARLRCSPMKGHSHVYWYRQLPEEGLKFMVYLQKENIIDESGMPKERFSAEFPKEGPSILRIQQVVRGDSAAYFCASSPLGQGNEAFFGQGTRLTVV.

This clonotype was seen at least ten times. The rearrangement joins TRBV6-2 or TRBV6-3 to TRBJ2-1, with 7 bases aligning to TRBD2. With 8 bases clipped from V and 3 bases from J, the junction kept 4 bases outside the gene matches. The CDR3 length is 13 residues. Germline CDR1 reads MNHEY; CDR2 reads SVGEGT. In nucleotides, the CDR3 is TGTGCCAGCGATACTAGCGACTACAATGAGCAGTTCTTC. Its protein product is CASDTSDYNEQFF.

Ten or more counts support this clonotype. The chain uses TRBV5-5 and TRBJ2-7, with D possibly matching TRBD2 (6 bases). The CDR3 has 18 residues. CDR1 and CDR2 (germline): SGHKS, YYEKEE (reference sequence). The V and J ends lost 0 bases and 0 bases respectively, with 19 bases between them. The CDR3 region is CASSLASPSVPVSYEQYF. DNA of the CDR3: TGTGCCAGCAGCTTGGCCTCTCCTAGCGTACCCGTCTCCTACGAGCAGTACTTC.

This clonotype was recorded many times. The V gene is TRBV7-9, the J gene TRBJ2-7, with TRBD2 matching 10 bases. Trimming cost V 5 bases and J 0 bases; bases outside gene matches: 4. The CDR3 length is 15 residues. Germline CDR1 and CDR2: SEHNR and FQNEAQ (reference sequence). The CDR3 sequence is CASSHGLADSYEQYF. CDR3 DNA sequence: TGTGCCAGCAGCCATGGACTAGCGGACTCCTACGAGCAGTACTTC.

This clonotype showed up many times. The chain is built from TRBV5-1 and TRBJ1-1, with D uncertain. The V gene lost 4 bases and the J gene lost 4 bases, with 23 bases spanning the gap. Germline V gene data show CDR1 as SGHRS and CDR2 as YFSETQ. The CDR3 runs 17 residues. The CDR3 here is CASSIPGRPGRSTEAFF. In nucleotides, the CDR3 is TGCGCCAGCAGCATACCGGGCCGACCTGGGAGAAGCACTGAAGCTTTCTTT.

This clonotype was seen a handful of times. The chain has TRBV5-1 and TRBJ2-1; the match to TRBD2 covers 10 bases. CDR1 is SGHRS and CDR2 is YFSETQ in the germline V gene. This CDR3 comprises 16 residues. Trimming removed 2 bases from V and 2 bases from J; junction bases left unmatched: 4. CDR3: CASSFLAGAPYNEQFF. CDR3 DNA: TGCGCCAGCAGCTTTCTAGCGGGAGCCCCCTACAATGAGCAGTTCTTC.

This clonotype was seen only once. The rearrangement links TRBV6-2 or TRBV6-3 to TRBJ1-1; D perhaps matches TRBD1 (6 bases). Trimming shortened V by 5 bases and J by 7 bases, and 17 bases separated the two germline ends. This CDR3 contains 14 residues. Germline CDR1 and CDR2: MNHEY and SVGEGT. The CDR3 sequence: CASSNPGGGHEAFF. The CDR3 DNA sequence: TGTGCCAGCAGTAACCCCGGAGGGGGACATGAAGCTTTCTTT.

This clonotype was observed many times. The V call is TRBV28, the J call TRBJ2-1; tentatively, D is TRBD1 or TRBD2 (5 bases each). The CDR3 runs 16 residues. Deletions cut 2 bases from V and 6 bases from J, with 17 bases between. Germline V gene data show CDR1 as MDHEN and CDR2 as SYDVKM. CDR3: CASSLADVRDGNEQFF. The CDR3 DNA is TGTGCCAGCAGTTTAGCGGACGTCCGGGACGGCAATGAGCAGTTCTTC.

The V call is TRBV20-1, the J call TRBJ1-4, with D possibly matching TRBD1 (5 bases). Trimming cost V 2 bases and J 6 bases, with 10 bases left between them. This CDR3 has 13 residues. The germline V gene has CDR1 DFQATT and CDR2 SNEGSKA (reference sequence). This CDR3 reads CSARKDTYEKLFF. The CDR3 DNA is TGCAGTGCTAGAAAGGACACCTATGAAAAACTGTTTTTT.

The V and J genes are TRBV5-6 and TRBJ2-1, with TRBD2 matching over 11 bases. Germline V gene sequence: CDR1 SGHDT, CDR2 YYEEEE. The V and J ends lost 0 bases and 6 bases, in that order; junction bases with no gene match: 11. The CDR3 sequence is 18 residues long. The CDR3 DNA reads TGTGCCAGCAGCTTGGGCCTAGCGGGAGGTATATCGCCCAATGAGCAGTTCTTC. Protein sequence: CASSLGLAGGISPNEQFF.